This T cell receptor beta chain appears in the sequencing data of a study of early T cells in non-severe SARS-CoV-2 infection. In this sample, this clonotype turned up a few times. From the 5' RACE reads, TCRdb called clonotypes with MiXCR, one entry per CDR3 protein. Here the sample spans about 64,000 distinct CDR3 sequences, 11% being singletons. CDR3 size: 15 residues. Deletions cut 0 bases from V and 9 bases from J, with 18 bases between. The germline V gene encodes CDR1 GTSNPN and CDR2 SVGIG (reference sequence). This TCR came from an adult who was a healthcare worker with PCR-confirmed SARS-CoV-2 infection or an uninfected control (not recorded which). Sequencing used whole blood, obtained at baseline. V usage is TRBV30 and J usage is TRBJ2-4; D is possibly TRBD1 (6 bases). This chain's CDR3 is CAWSVQDGTMVIQYF. The CDR3 DNA sequence: TGTGCCTGGAGTGTACAGGATGGGACAATGGTCATTCAGTACTTC.